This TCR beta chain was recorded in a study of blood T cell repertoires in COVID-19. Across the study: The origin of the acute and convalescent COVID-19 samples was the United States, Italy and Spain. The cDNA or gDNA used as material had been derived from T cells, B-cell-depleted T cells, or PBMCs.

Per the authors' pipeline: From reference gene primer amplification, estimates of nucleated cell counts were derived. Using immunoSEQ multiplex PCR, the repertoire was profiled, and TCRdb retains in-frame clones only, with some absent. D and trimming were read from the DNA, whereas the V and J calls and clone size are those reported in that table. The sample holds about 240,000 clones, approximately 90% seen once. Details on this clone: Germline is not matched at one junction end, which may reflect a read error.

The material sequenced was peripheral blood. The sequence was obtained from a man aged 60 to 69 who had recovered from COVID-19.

The DNA for the CDR3 is TGTGCCCCCAGTGATTTGCGGGGGGCGGGGGCGAGCACCGGGGAGCTGTTTTTT. Protein: CAPSDLRGAGASTGELFF. The V and J genes are TRBV24-1 and TRBJ2-2, with 8 positions matching TRBD2. This CDR3 is 18 amino acids long. Germline CDR1 is KGHDR and CDR2 is SFDVKD.